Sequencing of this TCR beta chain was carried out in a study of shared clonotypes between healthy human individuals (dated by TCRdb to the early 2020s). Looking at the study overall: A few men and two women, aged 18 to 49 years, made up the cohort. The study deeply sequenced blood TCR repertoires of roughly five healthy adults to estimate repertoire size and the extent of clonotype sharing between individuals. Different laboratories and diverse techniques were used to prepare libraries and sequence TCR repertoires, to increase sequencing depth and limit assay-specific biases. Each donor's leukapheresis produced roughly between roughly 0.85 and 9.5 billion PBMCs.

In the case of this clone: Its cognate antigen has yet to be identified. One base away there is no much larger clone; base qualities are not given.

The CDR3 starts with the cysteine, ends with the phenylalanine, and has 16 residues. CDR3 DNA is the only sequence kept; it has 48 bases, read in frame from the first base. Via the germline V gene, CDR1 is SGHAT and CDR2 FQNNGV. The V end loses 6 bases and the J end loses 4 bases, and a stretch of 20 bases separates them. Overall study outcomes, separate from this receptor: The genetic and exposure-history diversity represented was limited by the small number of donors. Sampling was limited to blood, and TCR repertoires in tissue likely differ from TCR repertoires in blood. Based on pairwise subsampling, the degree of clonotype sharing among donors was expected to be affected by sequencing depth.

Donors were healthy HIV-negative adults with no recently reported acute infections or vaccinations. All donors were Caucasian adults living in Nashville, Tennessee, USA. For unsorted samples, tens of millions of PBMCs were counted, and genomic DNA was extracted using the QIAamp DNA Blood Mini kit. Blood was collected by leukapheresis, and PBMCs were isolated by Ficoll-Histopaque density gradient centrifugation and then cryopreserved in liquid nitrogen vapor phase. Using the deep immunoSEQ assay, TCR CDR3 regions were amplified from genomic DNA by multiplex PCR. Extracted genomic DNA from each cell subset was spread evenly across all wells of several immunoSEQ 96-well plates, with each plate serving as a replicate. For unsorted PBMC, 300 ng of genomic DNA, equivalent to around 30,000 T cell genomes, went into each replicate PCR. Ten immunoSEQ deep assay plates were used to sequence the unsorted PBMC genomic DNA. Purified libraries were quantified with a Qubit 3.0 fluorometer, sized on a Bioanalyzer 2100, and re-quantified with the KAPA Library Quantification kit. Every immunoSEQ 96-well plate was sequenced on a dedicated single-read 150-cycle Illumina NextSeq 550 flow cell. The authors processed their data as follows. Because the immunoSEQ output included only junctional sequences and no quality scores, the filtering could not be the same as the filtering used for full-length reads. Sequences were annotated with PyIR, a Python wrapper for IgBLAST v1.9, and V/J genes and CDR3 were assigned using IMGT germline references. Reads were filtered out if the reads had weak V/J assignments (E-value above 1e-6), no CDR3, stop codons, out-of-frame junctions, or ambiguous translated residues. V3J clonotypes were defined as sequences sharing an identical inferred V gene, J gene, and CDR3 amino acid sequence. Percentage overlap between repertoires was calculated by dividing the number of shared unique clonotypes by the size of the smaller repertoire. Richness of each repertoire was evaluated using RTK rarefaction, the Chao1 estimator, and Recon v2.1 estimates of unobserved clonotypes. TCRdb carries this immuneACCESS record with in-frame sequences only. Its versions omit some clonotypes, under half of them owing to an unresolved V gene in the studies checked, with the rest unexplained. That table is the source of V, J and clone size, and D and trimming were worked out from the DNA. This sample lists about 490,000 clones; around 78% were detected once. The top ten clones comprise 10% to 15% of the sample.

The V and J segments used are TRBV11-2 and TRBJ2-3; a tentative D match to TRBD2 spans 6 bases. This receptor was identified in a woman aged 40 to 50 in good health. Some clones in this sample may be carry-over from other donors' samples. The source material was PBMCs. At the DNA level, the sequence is TGTGCCAGCAGAAAAAGGGACTTCACGGGGGCAGATACGCAGTATTTT. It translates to CASRKRDFTGADTQYF.